This T cell receptor (beta chain) is from a study of shared clonotypes between healthy human individuals. V dropped 0 bases and J dropped 6 bases, with 9 bases sitting between them. The germline gives CDR1 LNHDA, CDR2 SQIVND (reference sequence). The CDR3 runs to 14 residues. Sequencing was performed with immunoSEQ multiplex PCR; in TCRdb, only in-frame clones are kept and a portion is missing. The sample has some 2 million clones; about 95% are singletons. To note about this clone: Its antigen is not known.

Study-wide results and limits: How much donors shared clonotypes was expected to be affected by sequencing depth.

It was CD45RO-negative cells, positively selected for CCR7, that made up naive CD8 cells, with terminally differentiated effector memory CD45RA+ cells excluded. This clonotype was sampled from a man younger than 30 in good health. Sample: naive CD8+ T cells sorted from blood. The V call is TRBV19, the J call TRBJ1-5; D uncertain. CDR3 nucleotide sequence: TGTGCCAGTAGTATAGATCTCGAAAGTCAGCCCCAGCATTTT. This codes for CASSIDLESQPQHF.